These 32 T cell receptor beta chains came from one sample sequenced in a study of blood T cell repertoires in COVID-19. The protocol was immunoSEQ multiplex PCR, while the TCRdb copy is restricted to in-frame clones and leaves out a portion. The sample lists some 200,000 clones, over 75% occurring once. Sequenced input: peripheral blood. The receptors were gathered from a woman in her sixties or seventies with acute or convalescent COVID-19.

In its sample, this clone was seen a few times. This chain links TRBV28 with TRBJ2-7, with no clear D. Germline lookup yields CDR1 MDHEN and CDR2 SYDVKM. This CDR3 has 11 amino acids. Trimming left V 1 base short and J 6 bases short, with 4 bases between. The CDR3 spells CASSLSGEQYF. DNA of the CDR3: TGTGCCAGCAGTTTATCAGGCGAGCAGTACTTC.

This clone was seen only a few times. The genes are TRBV6-5 and TRBJ1-5; D is possibly TRBD1 (5 bases). With 5 bases removed from V and 5 bases from J, the gap between germline ends came to 16 bases. In germline, CDR1 is MNHEY, CDR2 SVGAGI. The CDR3 extends over 15 amino acids. The CDR3 here is CASSRIGGAYQPQHF. CDR3 nucleotides: TGTGCCAGCAGTCGGATTGGAGGGGCCTATCAGCCCCAGCATTTT.

The rearrangement uses TRBV7-9 and TRBJ1-1; 7 bases map to TRBD1. Germline V gene lookup returns CDR1 SEHNR and CDR2 FQNEAQ (reference sequence). The CDR3 length is 13 residues. The V and J ends lost 4 bases and 7 bases, in that order; junction bases with no gene match: 6. The DNA for the CDR3 is TGTGCCAGCAGCTCGCGCACAGGGGTTGAAGCTTTCTTT. Amino acid sequence: CASSSRTGVEAFF.

Only a few counts were recorded for this clone. The J gene is TRBJ1-3, the V gene TRBV30, with D unresolved. The CDR3 is made up of 13 amino acids. Trimming shortened V by 5 bases and J by 6 bases, and 14 bases separated the two germline ends. The germline V gene has CDR1 GTSNPN and CDR2 SVGIG (reference sequence). The CDR3 region is CAWLQKMENTIYF. For the CDR3, the DNA is TGTGCCTGGTTACAGAAGATGGAAAACACCATATATTTT. Looking up the rest from reference TRBV30 and TRBJ1-3 gives the full variable domain: SQTIHQWPATLVQPVGSPLSLECTVEGTSNPNLYWYRQAAGRGLQLLFYSVGIGQISSEVPQNLSASRPQDRQFILSSKKLLLSDSGFYLCAWLQKMENTIYFGEGSWLTVV.

V gene TRBV5-1 combines with J gene TRBJ2-2, with D perhaps TRBD2 (6 bases). Germline assignment: CDR1 SGHRS and CDR2 YFSETQ. The CDR3 runs to 13 residues. V lost 2 bases and J lost 7, with 9 bases in between. The CDR3 spells CASSFVRGGELFF. The CDR3 DNA reads TGCGCCAGCAGCTTTGTGCGGGGCGGGGAGCTGTTTTTT.

The sample holds a few counts of this clone. The chain uses TRBV7-9 and TRBJ2-5; D unclear. Germline CDR1 is SEHNR and CDR2 is FQNEAQ (reference sequence). Trimming cost V 0 bases and J 8 bases, with 4 bases left between them. The CDR3 is 11 amino acids. This CDR3 reads CASSLALTQYF. CDR3 DNA: TGTGCCAGCAGCTTAGCTCTTACCCAGTACTTC.

This rearrangement joins TRBV5-8 to TRBJ1-2; 9 bases line up with TRBD1. Germline V gene lookup returns CDR1 SGHTS and CDR2 YDEGEE. The CDR3 is made up of 13 amino acids. V lost 4 bases, J lost 7 bases, and 5 bases stayed unmatched. DNA for the CDR3: TGTGCCAGCAGCCGGGACAGGGCGGTTGGCTACACCTTC. Encoded protein: CASSRDRAVGYTF.

Comments on this clone: Other DNA sequences in the same sample also yield this CDR3. The J gene is TRBJ2-3, the V gene TRBV5-1; maybe TRBD1 (5 bases). V lost 1 base and J 1 base, leaving 10 bases between the germline ends. CDR1 is SGHRS, CDR2 YFSETQ, per germline. This CDR3 has 15 amino acids. CDR3: CASSLLPGRTDTQYF. The CDR3 bases are TGCGCCAGCAGCTTGTTGCCAGGGCGCACAGATACGCAGTATTTT.

V is TRBV5-1 and J is TRBJ2-2; maybe TRBD2 (6 bases). There are 14 residues in the CDR3. The V and J ends lost 6 bases and 1 base respectively, with 10 bases between them. From germline, CDR1 is SGHRS and CDR2 YFSETQ. The CDR3 sequence: CASNTRENTGELFF. The CDR3 DNA reads as TGCGCCAGCAATACGCGGGAGAACACCGGGGAGCTGTTTTTT.

The chain links TRBV2 to TRBJ1-2; no clear D gene. V lost 4 bases and J lost 3, with 12 bases in between. CDR3 length equals 14 residues. Germline CDR1 reads SNHLY; CDR2 reads FYNNEI. Here the CDR3 reads CASSVRVLDYGYTF. In nucleotides, the CDR3 is TGTGCCAGCAGTGTACGGGTTCTGGACTATGGCTACACCTTC.

This clone was recorded once. The rearrangement uses TRBV20-1 and TRBJ2-1, with D unclear. Germline lookup yields CDR1 DFQATT and CDR2 SNEGSKA (reference sequence). The CDR3 runs 11 residues. V was trimmed by 6 bases and J by 3 bases, leaving 6 bases between them. CDR3 amino acids: CSATYYNEQFF. The CDR3 bases are TGCAGTGCCACATACTACAATGAGCAGTTCTTC.

The chain uses TRBV6-6 and TRBJ2-2; tentative D call: TRBD2 (6 bases). CDR3 size: 16 residues. CDR1 MNHNY and CDR2 SVGAGI come from the germline V gene (reference sequence). The V end lost 4 bases, the J end lost 3 bases, and 15 bases lay between the germline ends. The DNA for the CDR3 is TGTGCCAGCAGTTTCCAGCGGGCCGGAGACACCGGGGAGCTGTTTTTT. Translated, it gives CASSFQRAGDTGELFF.

The J gene is TRBJ2-7, the V gene TRBV3-1 (or the pseudogene TRBV3-2); 9 bases are a match to TRBD2. J was trimmed by 3 bases and V by 8 bases; bases with no gene match: 5. Germline CDR1 LGHDT, CDR2 YNNKEL (reference sequence). This CDR3 comprises 13 residues. The DNA of the CDR3 is TGTGCCAGCGGAGAGACTAGCGGCTACGAGCAGTACTTC. This encodes CASGETSGYEQYF.

There are a few counts of this clone. This rearrangement joins TRBV6-5 to TRBJ1-5; D remains unclear. Looked up from germline, CDR1 is MNHEY and CDR2 is SVGAGI. Trimming took off 4 bases at V and 7 bases at J, with 14 bases between the two ends. The CDR3 spans 14 residues. Here the CDR3 reads CASSSYGGRQPQHF. The CDR3 DNA is TGTGCCAGCAGTTCTTATGGAGGGAGACAGCCCCAGCATTTT.

The rearrangement joins TRBV29-1 to TRBJ1-6, with D unclear. The ends were cut back, 4 bases at V and 5 bases at J, with 3 bases in the middle. This CDR3 is built from 11 residues. CDR1 is SQVTM, CDR2 ANQGSEA, per germline. CDR3 bases: TGCAGCGTTGGAGATAATTCACCCCTCCACTTT. It encodes CSVGDNSPLHF. The entire variable domain, with the rest obtained from reference TRBV29-1 and TRBJ1-6, is as follows: SAVISQKPSRDICQRGTSLTIQCQVDSQVTMMFWYRQQPGQSLTLIATANQGSEATYESGFVIDKFPISRPNLTFSTLTVSNMSPEDSSIYLCSVGDNSPLHFGNGTRLTVT.

The chain employs TRBV7-8 and TRBJ1-1; perhaps TRBD1 as D (5 bases). The V end was cut by 5 bases, the J end by 1 base, with 11 bases between. Germline V gene sequence: CDR1 SGHVS, CDR2 FQNEAQ. This CDR3 region has 14 residues. In nucleotides, the CDR3 is TGTGCCAGCAGCCTGGGGGGAAGGAACACTGAAGCTTTCTTT. Encoded protein: CASSLGGRNTEAFF.

This rearrangement joins TRBV24-1 to TRBJ2-2; no clear D gene. There are 12 residues in the CDR3. Per the germline V gene, CDR1 is KGHDR and CDR2 is SFDVKD. Trimming shortened V by 4 bases and J by 7 bases, and 6 bases separated the two germline ends. This CDR3 reads CATSEFGGELFF. DNA of the CDR3: TGTGCCACCAGTGAATTCGGCGGGGAGCTGTTTTTT.

The chain employs TRBV6-4 and TRBJ1-4; weak D call: TRBD1 (6 bases). V was cut by 3 bases and J by 9 bases, with 17 bases left in between. The CDR3 has 15 residues. Germline CDR1 and CDR2: MRHNA and SNTAGT. The CDR3 DNA reads TGTGCCAGCAGTGAATATGGGGGCGGTCAGCAAAAACTGTTTTTT. Amino acid sequence: CASSEYGGGQQKLFF.

The chain links TRBV5-4 to TRBJ2-3, with 10 bases matching TRBD2. This CDR3 region has 18 residues. Trimming at V came to 1 base and at J to 0 bases, leaving 8 bases not matched to a gene. In germline, CDR1 is SGHNT, CDR2 YYREEE (reference sequence). The CDR3 nucleotides read TGTGCCAGCAGCTTGCCGAGACTAGCGGGCCTTAGCACAGATACGCAGTATTTT. It encodes CASSLPRLAGLSTDTQYF.

The V and J genes are TRBV7-2 and TRBJ2-1; 9 bases are a match to TRBD2. This CDR3 spans 14 amino acids. The germline V gene has CDR1 SGHTA and CDR2 FQGNSA. The J segment lost 9 bases and the V segment lost 2 bases, leaving 5 bases of the junction unmatched. The CDR3 region is CASSLLLAGSEQFF. The CDR3 nucleotides are TGTGCCAGCAGCTTATTACTAGCGGGTAGTGAGCAGTTCTTC.

The genes are TRBV2 and TRBJ2-1; D is uncertain. The V end lost 3 bases, the J end lost 0 bases, and 9 bases lay between the germline ends. Germline CDR1 is SNHLY and CDR2 is FYNNEI. The CDR3 totals 15 residues. CDR3 loop: CASSERLSSYNEQFF. Here the CDR3 DNA reads TGTGCCAGCAGTGAGAGGTTGAGCTCCTACAATGAGCAGTTCTTC.

The gene calls are TRBV18 and TRBJ2-7; D perhaps matches TRBD2 (6 bases). The CDR3 is 14 amino acids. Trimming stripped 2 bases from V and 0 bases from J, with 8 bases between. CDR1 and CDR2 (germline): KGHSH, LQKENI. In nucleotides, the CDR3 is TGTGCCAGCTCACCATGGGGGGACTCCTACGAGCAGTACTTC. It is translated as CASSPWGDSYEQYF. Using reference TRBV18 and TRBJ2-7 for the parts outside the CDR3, the full variable domain is NAGVMQNPRHLVRRRGQEARLRCSPMKGHSHVYWYRQLPEEGLKFMVYLQKENIIDESGMPKERFSAEFPKEGPSILRIQQVVRGDSAAYFCASSPWGDSYEQYFGPGTRLTVT.

The count of this clone is one. The chain is built from TRBV30 and TRBJ1-4, with a weak D call TRBD1 (6 bases). CDR3 length equals 14 residues. Germline CDR1 is GTSNPN and CDR2 is SVGIG (reference sequence). The V and J ends lost 4 bases and 8 bases respectively, with 17 bases between them. The CDR3 DNA is TGTGCCTGGACCCCGAGGGGGTTAGAAGAAAAACTGTTTTTT. It is translated as CAWTPRGLEEKLFF.

The chain joins TRBV7-9 to TRBJ2-3; perhaps TRBD1 as D (5 bases). Germline CDR1 reads SEHNR; CDR2 reads FQNEAQ (reference sequence). This CDR3 region has 15 residues. Trimming took off 2 bases at V and 4 bases at J, with 13 bases between the two ends. CDR3 DNA: TGTGCCAGCAGCTTATCCCGAGTGGGGCCAGATACGCAGTATTTT. It is translated as CASSLSRVGPDTQYF.

V and J are TRBV11-2 and TRBJ2-5; the D is unclear. The CDR3 contains 15 residues. Trimming stripped 0 bases from V and 7 bases from J, with 15 bases between. CDR1 and CDR2 from the germline V gene are SGHAT and FQNNGV. Written as DNA, the CDR3 is TGTGCCAGCAGCTTAGATAGTGGGCAGGCACGGACCCAGTACTTC. It translates to CASSLDSGQARTQYF.

J is TRBJ1-5 and V is TRBV27, with TRBD1 as a possible D gene (6 bases). Trimming shortened V by 0 bases and J by 7 bases, and 10 bases separated the two germline ends. This CDR3 spans 14 amino acids. Germline V gives CDR1 MNHEY, CDR2 SMNVEV (reference sequence). The DNA of the CDR3 is TGTGCCAGCAGTTTATCTGACCAGGGGCAGCCCCAGCATTTT. Protein product: CASSLSDQGQPQHF.

The J gene is TRBJ2-1, the V gene TRBV28, with D tentatively TRBD1 (5 bases). Trimming cost V 3 bases and J 2 bases, with 8 bases left between them. The CDR3 has 14 amino acids. Germline-derived CDR1 and CDR2 are MDHEN and SYDVKM. The CDR3 DNA follows: TGTGCCAGCAGTTTCCTGACAGCCTACAATGAGCAGTTCTTC. This gives the protein CASSFLTAYNEQFF.

The chain employs TRBV5-1 and TRBJ1-1; TRBD1 matches 9 bases. Per germline, CDR1 SGHRS and CDR2 YFSETQ. The length of the CDR3 is 15 residues. Trimming took 4 bases from V and 1 from J; bases not matched to a gene: 5. The CDR3 sequence: CASSIRTGENTEAFF. In DNA form, the CDR3 reads TGCGCCAGCAGCATAAGGACAGGGGAGAACACTGAAGCTTTCTTT.

This sequence joins TRBV29-1 and TRBJ2-7, with D perhaps TRBD1 (6 bases). The CDR3 totals 13 residues. V lost 6 bases, J lost 6 bases, and 18 bases lay in between. Germline values: CDR1 SQVTM, CDR2 ANQGSEA. CDR3 sequence reads: CSVETAGAGEQYF. In DNA form, the CDR3 reads TGCAGCGTGGAAACGGCAGGGGCGGGCGAGCAGTACTTC.

The J gene is TRBJ2-2, the V gene TRBV30; TRBD2 matches 12 bases. CDR1 is GTSNPN and CDR2 is SVGIG in the germline V gene (reference sequence). V lost 3 bases and J lost 4; bases outside the gene matches: 3. CDR3 length: 15 amino acids. Here the CDR3 DNA reads TGTGCCTGGAGGACTAGCGGGAGCCTCACCGGGGAGCTGTTTTTT. Its protein is CAWRTSGSLTGELFF.

CDR3 bases: TGCGCCAGCAGCTTTTCGGGAGGGTCTCTATCCAATGAGCAGTTCTTC. Its protein is CASSFSGGSLSNEQFF. The chain employs TRBV5-1 and TRBJ2-1, with 8 nucleotides matching TRBD2. Germline-derived CDR1 and CDR2 are SGHRS and YFSETQ. The CDR3 consists of 16 residues. With V trimmed by 2 bases and J by 6 bases, 10 bases remained unmatched.

This chain links TRBV5-4 with TRBJ2-7; 12 bases agree with TRBD2. Per germline, CDR1 SGHNT and CDR2 YYREEE (reference sequence). The V and J ends lost 5 bases and 2 bases, in that order; junction bases with no gene match: 8. The CDR3 length is 16 residues. The CDR3 loop is CASRPGLAGGPYEQYF. The CDR3 bases are TGTGCCAGCAGACCGGGGCTAGCGGGAGGGCCCTACGAGCAGTACTTC.